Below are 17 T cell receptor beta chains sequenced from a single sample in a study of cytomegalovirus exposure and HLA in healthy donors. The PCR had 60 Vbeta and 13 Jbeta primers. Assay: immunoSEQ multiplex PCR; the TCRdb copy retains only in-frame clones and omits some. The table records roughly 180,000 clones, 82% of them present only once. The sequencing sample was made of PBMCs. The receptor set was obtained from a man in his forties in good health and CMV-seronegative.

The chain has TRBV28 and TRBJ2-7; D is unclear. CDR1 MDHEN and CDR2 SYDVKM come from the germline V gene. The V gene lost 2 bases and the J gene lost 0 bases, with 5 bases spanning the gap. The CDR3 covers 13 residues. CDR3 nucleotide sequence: TGTGCCAGCAGTTTACTCGGCTCCTACGAGCAGTACTTC. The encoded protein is CASSLLGSYEQYF.

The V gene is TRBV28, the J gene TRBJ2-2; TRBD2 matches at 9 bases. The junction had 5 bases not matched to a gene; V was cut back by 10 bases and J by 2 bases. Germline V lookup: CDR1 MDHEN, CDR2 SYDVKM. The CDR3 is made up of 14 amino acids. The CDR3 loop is CAIRGLANTGELFF. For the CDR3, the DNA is TGTGCCATCCGGGGACTAGCTAACACCGGGGAGCTGTTTTTT.

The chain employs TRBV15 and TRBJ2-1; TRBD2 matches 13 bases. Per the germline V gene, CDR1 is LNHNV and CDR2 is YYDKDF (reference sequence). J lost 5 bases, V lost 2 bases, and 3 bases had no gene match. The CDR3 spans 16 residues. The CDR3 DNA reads TGTGCCACCAGCAGACGGACTAGCGGGGGTCACAATGAGCAGTTCTTC. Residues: CATSRRTSGGHNEQFF. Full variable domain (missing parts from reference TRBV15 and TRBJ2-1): DAMVIQNPRYQVTQFGKPVTLSCSQTLNHNVMYWYQQKSSQAPKLLFHYYDKDFNNEADTPDNFQSRRPNTSFCFLDIRSPGLGDTAMYLCATSRRTSGGHNEQFFGPGTRLTVL.

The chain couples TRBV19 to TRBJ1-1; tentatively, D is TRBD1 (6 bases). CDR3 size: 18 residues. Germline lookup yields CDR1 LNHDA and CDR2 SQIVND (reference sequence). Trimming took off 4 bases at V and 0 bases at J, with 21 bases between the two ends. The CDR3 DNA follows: TGTGCCAGTAGTACCATACTGGGGATGCGACAGGTGAACACTGAAGCTTTCTTT. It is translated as CASSTILGMRQVNTEAFF. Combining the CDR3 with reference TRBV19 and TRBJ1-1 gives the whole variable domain DGGITQSPKYLFRKEGQNVTLSCEQNLNHDAMYWYRQDPGQGLRLIYYSQIVNDFQKGDIAEGYSVSREKKESFPLTVTSAQKNPTAFYLCASSTILGMRQVNTEAFFGQGTRLTVV.

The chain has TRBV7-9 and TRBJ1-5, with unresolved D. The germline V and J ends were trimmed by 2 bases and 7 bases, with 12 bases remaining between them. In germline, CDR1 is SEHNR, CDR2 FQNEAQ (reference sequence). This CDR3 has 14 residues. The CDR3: CASSLSDQRQPQHF. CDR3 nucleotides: TGTGCCAGCAGCTTATCAGATCAGAGGCAGCCCCAGCATTTT.

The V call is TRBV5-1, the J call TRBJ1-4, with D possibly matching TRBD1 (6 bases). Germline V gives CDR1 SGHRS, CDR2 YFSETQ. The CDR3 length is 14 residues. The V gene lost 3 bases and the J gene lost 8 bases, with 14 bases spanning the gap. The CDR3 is CASSYGGAGEKLFF. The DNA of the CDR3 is TGCGCCAGCAGCTATGGGGGGGCCGGAGAAAAACTGTTTTTT.

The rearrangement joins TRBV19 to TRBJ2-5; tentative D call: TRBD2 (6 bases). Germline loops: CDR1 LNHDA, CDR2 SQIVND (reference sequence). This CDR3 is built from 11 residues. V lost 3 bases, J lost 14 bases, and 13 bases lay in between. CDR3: CASSIGTLRYF. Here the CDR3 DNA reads TGTGCCAGTAGTATTGGGACTCTCCGATACTTC.

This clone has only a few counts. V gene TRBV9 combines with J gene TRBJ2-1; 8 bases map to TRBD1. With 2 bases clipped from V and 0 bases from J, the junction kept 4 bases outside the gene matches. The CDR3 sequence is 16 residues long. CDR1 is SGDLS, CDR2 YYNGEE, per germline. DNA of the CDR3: TGTGCCAGCAGCGTCCAGGGGGCAAACTCCTACAATGAGCAGTTCTTC. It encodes CASSVQGANSYNEQFF. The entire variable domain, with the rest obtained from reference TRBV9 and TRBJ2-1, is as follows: DSGVTQTPKHLITATGQRVTLRCSPRSGDLSVYWYQQSLDQGLQFLIQYYNGEERAKGNILERFSAQQFPDLHSELNLSSLELGDSALYFCASSVQGANSYNEQFFGPGTRLTVL.

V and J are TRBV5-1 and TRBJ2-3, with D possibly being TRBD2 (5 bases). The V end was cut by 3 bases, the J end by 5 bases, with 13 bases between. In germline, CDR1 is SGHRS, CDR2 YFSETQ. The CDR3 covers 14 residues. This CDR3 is CASSSVDWKDTQYF. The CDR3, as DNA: TGCGCCAGCAGCTCCGTGGACTGGAAAGATACGCAGTATTTT.

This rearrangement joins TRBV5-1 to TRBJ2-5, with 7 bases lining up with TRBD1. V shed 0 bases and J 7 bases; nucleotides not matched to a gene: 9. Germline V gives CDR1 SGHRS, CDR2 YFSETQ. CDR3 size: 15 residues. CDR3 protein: CASSLGYRGPGTQYF. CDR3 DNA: TGCGCCAGCAGCTTGGGTTACAGGGGACCGGGGACCCAGTACTTC.

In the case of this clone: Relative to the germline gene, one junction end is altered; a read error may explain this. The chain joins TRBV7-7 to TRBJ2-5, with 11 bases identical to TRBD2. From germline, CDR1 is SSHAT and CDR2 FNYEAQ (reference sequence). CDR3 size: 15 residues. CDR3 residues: CASSLAGGPPETQYF. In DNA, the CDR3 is TGTGCTAGCAGCTTAGCGGGGGGGCCCCCAGAGACCCAGTACTTC.

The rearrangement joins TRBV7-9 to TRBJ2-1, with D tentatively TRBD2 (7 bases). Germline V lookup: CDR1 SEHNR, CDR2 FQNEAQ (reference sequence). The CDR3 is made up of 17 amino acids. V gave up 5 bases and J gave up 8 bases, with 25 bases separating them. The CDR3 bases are TGTGCCAGCAGCCCCCAAATTCGGGGGGCCGACTTGGATGAGCAGTTCTTC. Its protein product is CASSPQIRGADLDEQFF. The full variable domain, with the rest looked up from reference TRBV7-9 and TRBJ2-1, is DTGVSQNPRHKITKRGQNVTFRCDPISEHNRLYWYRQTLGQGPEFLTYFQNEAQLEKSRLLSDRFSAERPKGSFSTLEIQRTEQGDSAMYLCASSPQIRGADLDEQFFGPGTRLTVL.

The CDR3 here is CASSLEGRVNTEAFF. The DNA for the CDR3 is TGTGCCAGCAGCTTAGAGGGCAGGGTCAACACTGAAGCTTTCTTT. The rearrangement joins TRBV11-2 to TRBJ1-1; D is perhaps TRBD1 (5 bases). Trimming shortened V by 0 bases and J by 2 bases, and 10 bases separated the two germline ends. The CDR3 consists of 15 residues. In germline, CDR1 is SGHAT, CDR2 FQNNGV.

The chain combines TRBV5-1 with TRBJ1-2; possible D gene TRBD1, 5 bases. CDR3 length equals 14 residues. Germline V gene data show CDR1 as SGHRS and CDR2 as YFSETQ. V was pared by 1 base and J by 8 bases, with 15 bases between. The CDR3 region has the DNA TGCGCCAGCAGCTTGATGGTGGGGGGAAGCGGCTACACCTTC. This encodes CASSLMVGGSGYTF.

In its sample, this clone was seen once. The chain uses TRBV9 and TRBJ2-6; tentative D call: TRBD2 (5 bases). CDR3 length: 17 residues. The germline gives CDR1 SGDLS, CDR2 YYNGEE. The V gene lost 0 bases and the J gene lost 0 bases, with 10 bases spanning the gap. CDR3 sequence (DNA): TGTGCCAGCAGCGTAGGGGCAGCGGACTCTGGGGCCAACGTCCTGACTTTC. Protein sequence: CASSVGAADSGANVLTF.

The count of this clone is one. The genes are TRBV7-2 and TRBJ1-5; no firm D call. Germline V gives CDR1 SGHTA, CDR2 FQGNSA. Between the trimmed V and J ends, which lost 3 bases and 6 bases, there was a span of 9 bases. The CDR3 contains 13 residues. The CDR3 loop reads CASSLQELQPQHF. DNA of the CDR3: TGTGCCAGCAGCTTGCAAGAACTTCAGCCCCAGCATTTT.

Written as DNA, the CDR3 is TGCGCCAGCAGCCGTTCCGACAGGGCGCGCGAGCAGTACTTC. It specifies CASSRSDRAREQYF. The V gene is TRBV4-3, the J gene TRBJ2-7; TRBD1 aligns across 7 bases. This CDR3 is built from 14 residues. Germline CDR1 reads LGHNA; CDR2 reads YSLEER. The V segment lost 4 bases and the J segment 6 bases; nucleotides outside the gene matches: 9.